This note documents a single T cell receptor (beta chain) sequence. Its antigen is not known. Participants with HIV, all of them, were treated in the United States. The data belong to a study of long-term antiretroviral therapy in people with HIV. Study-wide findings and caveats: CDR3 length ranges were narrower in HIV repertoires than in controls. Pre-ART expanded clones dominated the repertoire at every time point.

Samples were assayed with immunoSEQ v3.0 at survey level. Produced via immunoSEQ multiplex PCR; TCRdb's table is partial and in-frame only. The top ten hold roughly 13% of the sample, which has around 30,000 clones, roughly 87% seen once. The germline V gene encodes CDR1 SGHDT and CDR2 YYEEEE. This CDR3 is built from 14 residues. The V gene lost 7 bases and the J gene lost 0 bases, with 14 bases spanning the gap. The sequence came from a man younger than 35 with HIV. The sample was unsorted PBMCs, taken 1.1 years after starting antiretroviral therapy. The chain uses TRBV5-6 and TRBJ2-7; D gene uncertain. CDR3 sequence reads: CASFQDGSSYEQYF. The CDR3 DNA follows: TGTGCCAGCTTCCAAGACGGAAGCTCCTACGAGCAGTACTTC.